The 25 T cell receptor beta chains given below trace back to one sample, sequenced in a study of T cell responses to AZD1222 COVID-19 vaccine. Sequenced by immunoSEQ multiplex PCR; TCRdb stores in-frame clones only, minus some. Of 100,000 to 150,000 clones listed, about 86% are singletons. Sequenced here: peripheral blood, sampled 28 days after the second AZD1222 dose. Receptors were obtained from an adult who received the AZD1222 COVID-19 vaccine.

The chain carries TRBV5-6 and TRBJ2-7; tentative D call: TRBD1 (5 bases). The CDR3 is 14 amino acids. V was clipped by 5 bases and J by 7 bases, with 19 bases between them. Germline V gene data show CDR1 as SGHDT and CDR2 as YYEEEE. The CDR3: CASRQGHTPGEQYF. CDR3 coding DNA: TGTGCCAGCAGGCAAGGACACACGCCCGGGGAGCAGTACTTC.

V gene TRBV10-3 combines with J gene TRBJ2-3; possibly TRBD2 for D (5 bases). The CDR3 totals 14 residues. Per germline, CDR1 ENHRY and CDR2 SYGVKD. V gave up 3 bases and J gave up 0 bases, with 7 bases separating them. This CDR3 reads CAISEGLSTDTQYF. The CDR3 DNA is TGTGCCATCAGTGAAGGACTTAGCACAGATACGCAGTATTTT.

This chain connects TRBV5-1 to TRBJ2-7; a weak D match, TRBD1 (5 bases). The germline CDR1 and CDR2 sequences are SGHRS and YFSETQ. The CDR3 has 15 residues. The V end lost 0 bases, the J end lost 0 bases, and 10 bases lay between the germline ends. The CDR3 region is CASSLAAGHSYEQYF. The CDR3 DNA sequence: TGCGCCAGCAGCTTGGCAGCAGGGCACTCCTACGAGCAGTACTTC. Variable domain in full (rest from reference TRBV5-1 and TRBJ2-7): KAGVTQTPRYLIKTRGQQVTLSCSPISGHRSVSWYQQTPGQGLQFLFEYFSETQRNKGNFPGRFSGRQFSNSRSEMNVSTLELGDSALYLCASSLAAGHSYEQYFGPGTRLTVT.

This chain links TRBV5-5 with TRBJ2-1; a possible D gene is TRBD2 (6 bases). CDR1 is SGHKS, CDR2 YYEKEE, per germline (reference sequence). With 2 bases removed from V and 5 bases from J, the gap between germline ends came to 23 bases. The CDR3 has 18 amino acids. DNA for the CDR3: TGTGCCAGCAGCTTTCGGGGGTTAAGGGAGAACGCTGACAATGAGCAGTTCTTC. Its protein is CASSFRGLRENADNEQFF.

With regard to this clone: One end of the junction varies from germline; a read error may be responsible. The rearrangement joins TRBV9 to TRBJ2-7; D is possibly TRBD1 (6 bases). The CDR3 totals 15 residues. Germline V gene sequence: CDR1 SGDLS, CDR2 YYNGEE. The CDR3 sequence is CASSVGGTPSSEQYF. The CDR3 DNA reads TGTGCCAGCAGCGTAGGGGGGACACCCTCCTCCGAGCAGTACTTC.

In this sample, this clone turned up a few times. The chain is built from TRBV4-3 and TRBJ1-5; D not resolved. The ends were cut back, 1 base at V and 4 bases at J, with 5 bases in the middle. The CDR3 has 13 amino acids. CDR1 is LGHNA and CDR2 is YSLEER in the germline V gene. DNA for the CDR3: TGCGCCAGCAGCCAAGCTTGGAATCAGCCCCAGCATTTT. Amino acid sequence: CASSQAWNQPQHF.

J is TRBJ2-7 and V is TRBV4-1; perhaps TRBD2 as D (6 bases). V was shortened by 6 bases and J by 0 bases, with 15 bases between the two germline ends. This CDR3 is 15 amino acids long. Per the germline V gene, CDR1 is MGHRA and CDR2 is YSYEKL. The chain's CDR3 is CASSVEGTPSYEQYF. Here the CDR3 DNA reads TGCGCCAGCAGTGTCGAAGGGACTCCCTCCTACGAGCAGTACTTC.

This clone was counted once. This sequence joins TRBV5-1 and TRBJ1-4, with a tentative D call TRBD1 (5 bases). Germline V lookup: CDR1 SGHRS, CDR2 YFSETQ. Trimming shortened V by 1 base and J by 0 bases, and 10 bases separated the two germline ends. This CDR3 region has 16 residues. The CDR3 DNA reads as TGCGCCAGCAGCTTGCAGGGCGGCTCAACTAATGAAAAACTGTTTTTT. Translating gives CASSLQGGSTNEKLFF.

V is TRBV5-8 and J is TRBJ1-1; D call uncertain. CDR3 length: 14 residues. Trimming took off 2 bases at V and 1 base at J, with 9 bases between the two ends. Per germline, CDR1 SGHTS and CDR2 YDEGEE. CDR3 residues: CASSLGGRNTEAFF. CDR3 in DNA: TGTGCCAGCAGCTTAGGAGGGCGGAACACTGAAGCTTTCTTT. Filled out from reference TRBV5-8 and TRBJ1-1, the complete variable domain reads EAGVTQSPTHLIKTRGQQATLRCSPISGHTSVYWYQQALGLGLQFLLWYDEGEERNRGNFPPRFSGRQFPNYSSELNVNALELEDSALYLCASSLGGRNTEAFFGQGTRLTVV.

The sample holds a few counts of this clone. This chain links TRBV5-1 with TRBJ1-1, with D unresolved. Trimming removed 3 bases at V and 0 bases at J, with 9 bases between. Germline V gene lookup returns CDR1 SGHRS and CDR2 YFSETQ. This CDR3 contains 14 residues. CDR3 coding DNA: TGCGCCAGCAGCTCCCAGCTGATGAACACTGAAGCTTTCTTT. Its protein is CASSSQLMNTEAFF.

The V gene is TRBV6-4, the J gene TRBJ2-3; 9 positions agree with TRBD2. Losses at the gene ends were 0 bases for V and 4 bases for J; bases not matched to a gene: 2. The CDR3 covers 15 residues. Germline V gene data show CDR1 as MRHNA and CDR2 as SNTAGT. The CDR3 protein is CASSDSRGGPDTQYF. The CDR3 DNA reads as TGTGCCAGCAGTGACTCGCGGGGGGGCCCAGATACGCAGTATTTT.

In this sample, this clone turned up once. The rearrangement joins TRBV29-1 to TRBJ1-2; D is uncertain. CDR1 and CDR2 (germline): SQVTM, ANQGSEA. This CDR3 spans 13 amino acids. Trimming stripped 3 bases from V and 4 bases from J, with 12 bases between. CDR3 coding DNA: TGCAGCGTTGAGGTTGGCAGTACCTATGGCTACACCTTC. Translating it yields CSVEVGSTYGYTF.

V is TRBV2 and J is TRBJ1-6; D might be TRBD1 (5 bases). CDR1 and CDR2 from the germline V gene are SNHLY and FYNNEI. The CDR3 contains 15 residues. V gave up 4 bases and J gave up 7 bases, with 14 bases separating them. The CDR3 nucleotides read TGTGCCAGCAGTGCGGGTCAGGGCAGGAATTCACCCCTCCACTTT. Protein: CASSAGQGRNSPLHF.

This clone was counted once. The gene calls are TRBV6-5 and TRBJ1-5; unclear D gene. The CDR3 has 13 residues. V lost 4 bases and J 9 bases, leaving 13 bases between the germline ends. CDR1 and CDR2 from the germline V gene are MNHEY and SVGAGI. This CDR3 is CASSSDGPWPQHF. CDR3 sequence (DNA): TGTGCCAGCAGTTCTGATGGCCCTTGGCCCCAGCATTTT.

The rearrangement uses TRBV18 and TRBJ1-5, with 10 bases fitting TRBD1. This CDR3 has 15 amino acids. Germline CDR1 and CDR2: KGHSH and LQKENI. V shed 6 bases, J shed 4 bases, and the junction held 6 bases outside the gene matches. The CDR3 here is CASSVGQGDNQPQHF. The CDR3, as DNA: TGTGCCAGCTCGGTAGGACAGGGGGATAATCAGCCCCAGCATTTT.

This chain joins TRBV28 and TRBJ2-6; 8 bases align to TRBD1. The CDR3 is 17 residues long. V trimming: 4 bases; J trimming: 4 bases; junction bases outside the gene matches: 9. CDR1 MDHEN and CDR2 SYDVKM come from the germline V gene. CDR3 sequence (DNA): TGTGCCAGCAGTTCCCCCTCCGGACAGGGAGGGGCCAACGTCCTGACTTTC. This translates into CASSSPSGQGGANVLTF.

The genes are TRBV29-1 and TRBJ2-1; possible D gene TRBD1, 5 bases. CDR1 SQVTM and CDR2 ANQGSEA come from the germline V gene. This CDR3 has 13 amino acids. Trimming removed 6 bases from V and 0 bases from J, with 9 bases in between. In nucleotides, the CDR3 is TGCAGCGTGCAGGGCGGCTCCTACAATGAGCAGTTCTTC. Residues: CSVQGGSYNEQFF.

Details on this clone: Germline and junction disagree at one end, which may indicate a read error. The chain couples TRBV18 to TRBJ2-3; the D gene is possibly TRBD1 (6 bases). This CDR3 spans 16 amino acids. In germline, CDR1 is KGHSH, CDR2 LQKENI. This CDR3 is CASSPLLTGGTDTQYF. The CDR3 DNA reads as TGTGCCAGCTCACCACTACTCACTGGGGGCACCGATACGCAGTATTTT. Combining the CDR3 with reference TRBV18 and TRBJ2-3 gives the whole variable domain NAGVMQNPRHLVRRRGQEARLRCSPMKGHSHVYWYRQLPEEGLKFMVYLQKENIIDESGMPKERFSAEFPKEGPSILRIQQVVRGDSAAYFCASSPLLTGGTDTQYFGPGTRLTVL.

This rearrangement joins TRBV4-1 to TRBJ2-1, with 12 bases matching TRBD2. The CDR3 has 16 residues. Per germline, CDR1 MGHRA and CDR2 YSYEKL. The ends lost 3 bases at V and 9 bases at J; junction bases unmatched: 9. DNA for the CDR3: TGCGCCAGCAGCCAGGGCCTAGCGGGGGGGCGGGGTGAGCAGTTCTTC. It is translated as CASSQGLAGGRGEQFF.

The CDR3 nucleotides are TGTGCCAGCAGCAAAGAGGGACGAGGGACAGATTATGGCTACACCTTC. It encodes CASSKEGRGTDYGYTF. The chain links TRBV21-1 to TRBJ1-2; the tabulated D call, TRBD1, remains unverified against the DNA. TRBV21-1 is noted as a pseudogene. CDR3 size: 16 residues.

The V gene is TRBV27, the J gene TRBJ1-6, with no clear D. The germline V gene encodes CDR1 MNHEY and CDR2 SMNVEV (reference sequence). CDR3 length: 13 residues. The ends were cut back, 2 bases at V and 2 bases at J, with 1 base in the middle. The CDR3 reads CASSLAYNSPLHF. The DNA of the CDR3 is TGTGCCAGCAGTTTAGCCTATAATTCACCCCTCCACTTT.

The chain recombines TRBV5-1 with TRBJ2-2, with TRBD2 as a possible D gene (6 bases). The germline gives CDR1 SGHRS, CDR2 YFSETQ. The germline V and J ends were trimmed by 1 base and 2 bases, with 12 bases remaining between them. There are 16 residues in the CDR3. The DNA of the CDR3 is TGCGCCAGCAGCTTGCGGGGGACGCCAAACACCGGGGAGCTGTTTTTT. Encoded protein: CASSLRGTPNTGELFF.

The chain uses TRBV4-3 and TRBJ1-2; the match to TRBD1 covers 7 bases. With V trimmed by 5 bases and J by 6 bases, 6 bases remained unmatched. The length of the CDR3 is 13 residues. Germline loops: CDR1 LGHNA, CDR2 YSLEER. DNA for the CDR3: TGCGCCAGCAGCTTCGACAGGGACCATGGCTACACCTTC. It yields the protein CASSFDRDHGYTF.

As DNA, the CDR3 is TGTGCCAGCAGCGCCCCGGGACAGGGGGCCGGCGGGGAGCTGTTTTTT. This gives the protein CASSAPGQGAGGELFF. This chain links TRBV9 with TRBJ2-2; 12 bases are shared with TRBD1. V gave up 3 bases and J gave up 7 bases; unmatched junction bases: 7. The CDR3 sequence is 16 residues long. The germline V gene has CDR1 SGDLS and CDR2 YYNGEE.

The rearrangement uses TRBV10-2 and TRBJ1-1, with D perhaps TRBD1 (6 bases). The CDR3 is 15 amino acids. Germline V gives CDR1 WSHSY, CDR2 SAAADI. With 7 bases removed from V and 1 base from J, the gap between germline ends came to 16 bases. CDR3 amino acids: CASTWDTHQNTEAFF. The CDR3 nucleotides read TGCGCCAGCACTTGGGACACCCATCAGAACACTGAAGCTTTCTTT.